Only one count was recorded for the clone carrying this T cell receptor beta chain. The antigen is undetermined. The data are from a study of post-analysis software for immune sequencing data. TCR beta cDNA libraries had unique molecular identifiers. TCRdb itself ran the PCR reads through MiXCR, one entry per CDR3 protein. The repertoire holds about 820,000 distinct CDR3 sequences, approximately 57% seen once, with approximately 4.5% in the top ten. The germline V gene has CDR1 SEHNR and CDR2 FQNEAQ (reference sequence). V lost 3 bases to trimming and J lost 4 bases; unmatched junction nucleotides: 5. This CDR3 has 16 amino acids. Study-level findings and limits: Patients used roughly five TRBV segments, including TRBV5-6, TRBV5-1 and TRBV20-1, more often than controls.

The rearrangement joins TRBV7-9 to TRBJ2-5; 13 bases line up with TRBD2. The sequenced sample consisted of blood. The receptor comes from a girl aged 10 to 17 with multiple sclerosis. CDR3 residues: CASSLQTSGRRETQYF. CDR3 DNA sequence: TGTGCCAGCAGCTTGCAGACTAGCGGGAGGAGAGAGACCCAGTACTTC.